These 16 T cell receptor beta chains originate from one sample sequenced in a study of post-analysis software for immune sequencing data. Whole-study results and caveats: Patients used about 5 TRBV segments, including TRBV5-6, TRBV5-1 and TRBV20-1, more often than controls.

Carried by the TCR beta cDNA libraries were unique molecular identifiers. TCRdb ran MiXCR on the PCR reads and lists one entry per CDR3 protein. The data show some 690,000 distinct CDR3 sequences, 25% to 30% seen once. What these receptors recognize is not known. Material for sequencing was blood. All receptors come from a girl aged 10 to 17 with multiple sclerosis.

This chain links TRBV20-1 with TRBJ2-7; tentative D call: TRBD1 (6 bases). Matching the DNA end better, TRBJ2-5 makes the J call doubtful. Germline V gene lookup returns CDR1 DFQATT and CDR2 SNEGSKA (reference sequence). CDR3 length: 17 amino acids. The CDR3 region has the DNA TGCAGTGCTAGAGATCAAGAACGGCCAGGGGATTGGGAGACCCAGTACTTC. It is translated as CSARDQERPGDWETQYF.

To note about this clonotype: At one boundary the junction diverges from the germline segment, which might be a read error. This chain joins TRBV27 and TRBJ2-1; TRBD2 aligns across 7 bases. In germline, CDR1 is MNHEY, CDR2 SMNVEV (reference sequence). This CDR3 is 17 amino acids long. CDR3 DNA sequence: TGTGCCAGCAGTCCTTCGAGCGGGGAAAGCTCCTACGATGAGCAGTTCTTC. Translated, it gives CASSPSSGESSYDEQFF.

There are many counts of this clonotype. CDR3 region: CASLGSSYNEQFF. In nucleotides, the CDR3 is TGTGCCAGCTTAGGTAGCTCCTACAATGAGCAGTTCTTC. The rearrangement joins TRBV2 to TRBJ2-1; D is unresolved. Germline V gene data show CDR1 as SNHLY and CDR2 as FYNNEI. The CDR3 extends over 13 amino acids. V lost 8 bases and J 0 bases, leaving 8 bases between the germline ends.

Regarding this clonotype: Its ends do not fully match the called genes, so a read error is possible. This chain joins TRBV5-1 and TRBJ2-6, with 11 bases aligning to TRBD1. Germline lookup yields CDR1 SGHRS and CDR2 YFSETQ. The CDR3 contains 16 residues. CDR3 sequence (DNA): TGCGCCAGCAGCTGGACAGGGGGCGGAGGGGCCAACGTCCGGACTTTC. This translates into CASSWTGGGGANVRTF.

The sample holds many counts of this clonotype. CDR3 protein: CASSYYQSEQYF. The CDR3 region has the DNA TGTGCCAGCAGTTATTATCAGTCCGAGCAGTACTTC. The chain is built from TRBV28 and TRBJ2-7, with D uncertain. CDR3 length equals 12 residues. The germline V gene encodes CDR1 MDHEN and CDR2 SYDVKM. V lost 4 bases, J lost 6 bases, and 10 bases lay in between.

This rearrangement joins TRBV28 to TRBJ2-7, with 11 positions matching TRBD1. This CDR3 spans 15 amino acids. The germline V gene encodes CDR1 MDHEN and CDR2 SYDVKM. With V trimmed by 6 bases and J by 4 bases, 8 bases remained unmatched. This chain's CDR3 is CASRRPGTGGYEQYF. The CDR3 DNA follows: TGTGCCAGCAGACGTCCCGGGACAGGGGGTTACGAGCAGTACTTC.

This CDR3 reads CSAPFGGPYNEQFF. CDR3 nucleotide sequence: TGCAGTGCTCCCTTTGGGGGGCCCTACAATGAGCAGTTCTTC. The chain carries TRBV20-1 and TRBJ2-1, with D perhaps assigned TRBD1 or TRBD2 (6 bases each). The CDR3 loop spans 14 amino acids. The germline V gene has CDR1 DFQATT and CDR2 SNEGSKA (reference sequence). Trimming left V 5 bases short and J 2 bases short, with 13 bases between.

The genes are TRBV7-8 and TRBJ2-1, with D possibly matching TRBD2 (6 bases). The CDR3 covers 13 residues. V lost 6 bases and J lost 9, with 15 bases in between. Germline V lookup: CDR1 SGHVS, CDR2 FQNEAQ. CDR3 in DNA: TGTGCCAGCAGTGGAGGCGGGACGGGTGAGCAGTTCTTC. This sequence encodes CASSGGGTGEQFF. Complete variable domain (other parts from reference TRBV7-8 and TRBJ2-1): GAGVSQSPRYKVAKRGQDVALRCDPISGHVSLFWYQQALGQGPEFLTYFQNEAQLDKSGLPSDRFFAERPEGSVSTLKIQRTQQEDSAVYLCASSGGGTGEQFFGPGTRLTVL.

This clonotype has a handful of counts. The chain employs TRBV7-2 and TRBJ2-7; TRBD1 agrees at 11 bases. Germline CDR1 reads SGHTA; CDR2 reads FQGNSA. V lost 4 bases, J lost 7 bases, and 9 bases stayed unmatched. The CDR3 loop spans 15 amino acids. CDR3 sequence reads: CASSSRDRGRWEQYF. CDR3 nucleotides: TGTGCCAGCAGCTCCCGGGACAGGGGGAGGTGGGAGCAGTACTTC.

This sequence joins TRBV20-1 and TRBJ2-1; TRBD2 matches at 14 bases. Germline-derived CDR1 and CDR2 are DFQATT and SNEGSKA (reference sequence). CDR3 size: 17 residues. Trimming removed 6 bases from V and 7 bases from J; junction bases left unmatched: 14. This CDR3 is CSAHSLTSGRAGNEQFF. The CDR3, as DNA: TGCAGTGCCCACTCTCTGACTAGCGGGAGGGCCGGTAATGAGCAGTTCTTC.

The table lists this clonotype with many counts. The V gene is TRBV20-1, the J gene TRBJ1-5; perhaps TRBD1 as D (5 bases). Per germline, CDR1 DFQATT and CDR2 SNEGSKA (reference sequence). V was pared by 3 bases and J by 3 bases, with 12 bases between. The CDR3 runs 14 residues. The CDR3 region is CSARTWGFNQPQHF. For the CDR3, the DNA is TGCAGTGCTAGGACCTGGGGGTTCAATCAGCCCCAGCATTTT.

The chain recombines TRBV19 with TRBJ2-1; 9 bases match TRBD1. CDR1 is LNHDA, CDR2 SQIVND, per germline (reference sequence). CDR3 size: 15 residues. V shed 5 bases, J shed 4 bases, and the junction held 6 bases outside the gene matches. CDR3: CASSVDRGWYNEQFF. CDR3 coding DNA: TGTGCCAGTAGTGTCGACAGGGGGTGGTACAATGAGCAGTTCTTC.

CDR3 sequence reads: CASSLASGSHETQYF. The CDR3 region has the DNA TGTGCCAGCAGCTTAGCCAGCGGGAGCCACGAGACCCAGTACTTC. The genes are TRBV7-2 and TRBJ2-5, with 8 positions matching TRBD2. CDR1 and CDR2 (germline): SGHTA, FQGNSA. The ends lost 0 bases at V and 5 bases at J; junction bases unmatched: 5. The CDR3 extends over 15 amino acids. Full variable domain (rest looked up from reference TRBV7-2 and TRBJ2-5): GAGVSQSPSNKVTEKGKDVELRCDPISGHTALYWYRQSLGQGLEFLIYFQGNSAPDKSGLPSDRFSAERTGGSVSTLTIQRTQQEDSAVYLCASSLASGSHETQYFGPGTRLLVL.

The rearrangement joins TRBV7-2 to TRBJ2-1; D possibly corresponds to TRBD2 (5 bases). The V and J ends lost 1 base and 6 bases respectively, with 10 bases between them. CDR1 is SGHTA and CDR2 is FQGNSA in the germline V gene. The CDR3 consists of 14 residues. The DNA of the CDR3 is TGTGCCAGCAGCTTAGGTCGGACTTCCAATGAGCAGTTCTTC. Protein sequence: CASSLGRTSNEQFF.

A few counts support this clonotype. CDR3 protein: CSAAGTQFYEQYF. The CDR3 DNA follows: TGCAGTGCTGCCGGGACCCAATTCTACGAGCAGTACTTC. The chain joins TRBV20-1 to TRBJ2-7; tentatively, D is TRBD1 or TRBD2 (5 bases each). Between the trimmed V and J ends, which lost 5 bases and 3 bases, there was a span of 14 bases. This CDR3 contains 13 residues. Germline V gene lookup returns CDR1 DFQATT and CDR2 SNEGSKA (reference sequence).

This sequence joins TRBV5-6 and TRBJ1-2, with D possibly being TRBD1 (6 bases). Germline CDR1 and CDR2: SGHDT and YYEEEE. The ends were cut back, 5 bases at V and 0 bases at J, with 14 bases in the middle. The CDR3 consists of 15 residues. The CDR3 sequence is CASSGGGFSNYGYTF. CDR3 coding DNA: TGTGCCAGCAGTGGAGGGGGATTCTCTAACTATGGCTACACCTTC.